Listed below are T cell receptor beta chains from one sample, sequenced in a study of blood T cells in healthy people across ages. One entry per CDR3 protein results from TCRdb running MiXCR on the 5' RACE reads. The sample has about 1.4 million distinct CDR3 sequences; roughly 64% are singletons. Sequencing was carried out using blood. Receptors originate from a young man in good health. CDR3s include the opening cysteine and the closing phenylalanine or tryptophan. A D gene is named only where the DNA matches it firmly. The size of a clone is reported for some rows only, either as once, few or many, or as a class for expanded clones.

size: NA
J: TRBJ1-1
V: TRBV6-2/TRBV6-3
D: NA
DNA: TGTGCCACCTACTTACTCGGCACTGAAGCTTTCTTT
CDR3: CATYLLGTEAFF

size: few
J: TRBJ1-1
V: TRBV12-3/TRBV12-4
D: TRBD1
DNA: TGTGCCAGCAGCCCCGACAGGGCATGGACTCTGAACACTGAAGCTTTCTTT
CDR3: CASSPDRAWTLNTEAFF

size: NA
J: TRBJ1-1
V: TRBV6-1
D: NA
DNA: TGTGCCAGCAGGAGCCCGGGGGGGGGCACTGAAGCTTTCTTT
CDR3: CASRSPGGGTEAFF

size: NA
J: TRBJ2-5
V: TRBV27
D: NA
DNA: TGTGCCAGCAGTCTCCTAGGTGACAATGAGCAGTACTTC
CDR3: CASSLLGDNEQYF

size: NA
J: TRBJ2-2
V: TRBV5-1
D: TRBD1
DNA: TGCGCCAGCAGCCCAATGACAGGGGCCGGGGAGCTGTTTTTT
CDR3: CASSPMTGAGELFF

size: NA
J: TRBJ2-5
V: TRBV7-9
D: NA
DNA: TGTGCCAGCAGCTTAGGGCAGCGAAAAGAGACCCAGTACTTC
CDR3: CASSLGQRKETQYF

size: NA
J: TRBJ1-2
V: TRBV9
D: NA
DNA: TGTGCCAGCAGCGGACGGTTAACAGGGCACTATGGCTACACCTTC
CDR3: CASSGRLTGHYGYTF

size: NA
J: TRBJ1-5
V: TRBV20-1
D: NA
DNA: TGCAGTGCCAGCAGGGTAATCTGGAATCAGCCCCAGCATTTT
CDR3: CSASRVIWNQPQHF

size: NA
J: TRBJ2-6
V: TRBV7-2
D: TRBD2
DNA: TGTGCCAGCAGCCCGGAGGGTAGCGGGCCCAACGTCCTGACTTTC
CDR3: CASSPEGSGPNVLTF

size: NA
J: TRBJ2-4
V: TRBV27
D: NA
DNA: TGTGCCAGCAGACCTTTTCTTAACATGGAGCCCCCCAAAAACATTCAGTACTTC
CDR3: CASRPFLNMEPPKNIQYF

size: NA
J: TRBJ1-2
V: TRBV3-1
D: NA
DNA: TGTGCCAGCAGAAGGATAACAGGTTCCGGCGGCTACACCTTC
CDR3: CASRRITGSGGYTF

size: NA
J: TRBJ2-3
V: TRBV5-6
D: NA
DNA: TGTGCCAGCAGCGCGGGGGACACTTACACAGATACGCAGTATTTT
CDR3: CASSAGDTYTDTQYF

size: NA
J: TRBJ1-5
V: TRBV12-5
D: NA
DNA: TGTGCTAGTGGTTTCTCGGGCCTAACCGGGTCAGTCAATCAGCCCCAGCATTTT
CDR3: CASGFSGLTGSVNQPQHF

size: few
J: TRBJ2-7
V: TRBV7-9
D: NA
DNA: TGTGCCAGCAGCTTAGGGGACGGGACACCCTACGAGCAGTACTTC
CDR3: CASSLGDGTPYEQYF

size: NA
J: TRBJ1-5
V: TRBV12-3/TRBV12-4
D: TRBD1
DNA: TGTGCCAGCAGTGGACAGGGAGGGTTGAATCAGCCCCAGCATTTT
CDR3: CASSGQGGLNQPQHF

size: NA
J: TRBJ1-1
V: TRBV7-2
D: NA
DNA: TGTGCCAGCCTAATGGGGGTCGGGGTCACTGAAGCTTTCTTT
CDR3: CASLMGVGVTEAFF

size: NA
J: TRBJ2-5
V: TRBV6-1
D: NA
DNA: TGTGCCAGCAAGGAATTACCACAAGAGACCCAGTACTTC
CDR3: CASKELPQETQYF

size: NA
J: TRBJ2-7
V: TRBV6-2/TRBV6-3
D: NA
DNA: TGTGCAACGACCCTTTCTTACGAGCAGTACTTC
CDR3: CATTLSYEQYF

size: NA
J: TRBJ2-3
V: TRBV7-6
D: TRBD2
DNA: TGTGCCAGCAGCCACATGTACCTAGCGGGAAACACAGATACGCAGTATTTT
CDR3: CASSHMYLAGNTDTQYF

size: NA
J: TRBJ2-3
V: TRBV2
D: NA
DNA: TGTGCCAGCAGTGAGGACTTACCTAGCACAGATACGCAGTATTTT
CDR3: CASSEDLPSTDTQYF

size: few
J: TRBJ1-1
V: TRBV4-2
D: NA
DNA: TGTGCCAGCAGCCAAGAGGATCCGAACACTGAAGCTTTCTTT
CDR3: CASSQEDPNTEAFF

size: NA
J: TRBJ1-2
V: TRBV12-3/TRBV12-4
D: NA
DNA: TGTGCCAGCAGTTTATCCAATCCCGGACCCGTCCTAGGTGACTACACCTTC
CDR3: CASSLSNPGPVLGDYTF

size: few
J: TRBJ2-1
V: TRBV5-1
D: NA
DNA: TGCGCCAGCAGCTTGGCTGTAGTTGCTGAGCAGTTCTTC
CDR3: CASSLAVVAEQFF

size: NA
J: TRBJ2-1
V: TRBV21-1
D: NA
DNA: TGTGCCAGCATCTTAAGCGGGAGTCCGGATGAGCAGTTCTTC
CDR3: CASILSGSPDEQFF

size: few
J: TRBJ2-4
V: TRBV28
D: NA
DNA: TGTGCCAGCAGCCCGGCCACGAGGGCCAAAAACATTCAGTACTTC
CDR3: CASSPATRAKNIQYF

size: few
J: TRBJ2-5
V: TRBV2
D: NA
DNA: TGTGCCAGCACCCGGGACTTACAAGAGACCCAGTACTTC
CDR3: CASTRDLQETQYF

size: NA
J: TRBJ1-6
V: TRBV7-2
D: NA
DNA: TGTGCCAGCAGTTACAACGGGGGGCAAGAGTCACCCCTCCACTTT
CDR3: CASSYNGGQESPLHF

size: few
J: TRBJ2-5
V: TRBV28
D: NA
DNA: TGTGCCAGCAGGTCCAATGCGGGGTTCAGGGGTAGGACCCAGTACTTC
CDR3: CASRSNAGFRGRTQYF

size: NA
J: TRBJ1-2
V: TRBV13
D: TRBD1
DNA: TGTGCCTGCAGCGAGGGACAGGGGGTAGGAGTAGACACCTTC
CDR3: CACSEGQGVGVDTF

size: NA
J: TRBJ2-1
V: TRBV7-9
D: NA
DNA: TGTGCCAGCAGCCCCCAAGGGCGGTATGAGCAGTTCTTC
CDR3: CASSPQGRYEQFF

size: few
J: TRBJ2-3
V: TRBV20-1
D: TRBD2
DNA: TGCAGTACTACCTCTAGCGGGAACACAGATACGCAGTATTTT
CDR3: CSTTSSGNTDTQYF

size: NA
J: TRBJ2-7
V: TRBV28
D: NA
DNA: TGTGCCAGCCTCCCGCAGGGAGAAAGCCCCTACGAGCAGTACTTC
CDR3: CASLPQGESPYEQYF

size: NA
J: TRBJ2-7
V: TRBV7-2
D: TRBD1
DNA: TGTGCCAGCAGCCCACACACGGGACAGGGGATCTACGAGCAGTACTTC
CDR3: CASSPHTGQGIYEQYF

size: NA
J: TRBJ2-5
V: TRBV5-1
D: TRBD1
DNA: TGCGCCAGCAGCTTCAGTCAAACAGGGGGAGAGACCCAGTACTTC
CDR3: CASSFSQTGGETQYF

size: few
J: TRBJ2-3
V: TRBV20-1
D: NA
DNA: TGCAGTGCTAGCCGGGCAGATCAGCCGGCGCAGTATTTT
CDR3: CSASRADQPAQYF

size: NA
J: TRBJ1-4
V: TRBV7-2
D: NA
DNA: TGTGCCAGCAGCCCCCCCGACATGGAACTGTTTTTT
CDR3: CASSPPDMELFF